These 8 T cell receptor beta chains share one sample of origin, sequenced in a study of blood T cell repertoires in COVID-19 (dated by TCRdb to between 2020 and 2021). The library was obtained by the immunoSEQ multiplex PCR assay. Held by TCRdb, this immuneACCESS table contains in-frame sequences only and omits some clones. Under half of the omission traces to an unresolved V gene where checked; the cause of the rest is unknown. Present in this sample are around 400,000 clones, roughly 90% of which were seen just once. Clones ranked in the top ten supply 0.95% to 1.5% of the sample. Sequencing used peripheral blood. These receptors were taken from a man in his forties or fifties with acute or convalescent COVID-19.

V gene TRBV4-3 combines with J gene TRBJ1-6, with 9 bases identical to TRBD1. Germline CDR1 LGHNA, CDR2 YSLEER. The CDR3 extends over 17 amino acids. Trimming took 0 bases from V and 7 from J; bases not matched to a gene: 7. This CDR3 reads CASSQDYGTGLNSPLHF. CDR3 DNA sequence: TGCGCCAGCAGCCAAGATTATGGGACAGGGCTCAATTCACCCCTCCACTTT.

Only a few counts were recorded for this clone. The chain is built from TRBV3-1 (or the pseudogene TRBV3-2) and TRBJ2-1, with D perhaps matching TRBD1 (6 bases). CDR3 length equals 13 residues. The V and J ends lost 6 bases and 8 bases respectively, with 14 bases between them. Germline loops: CDR1 LGHDT, CDR2 YNNKEL (reference sequence). CDR3 sequence: CASRETQGHEQFF. CDR3 bases: TGTGCCAGCAGGGAAACTCAGGGGCATGAGCAGTTCTTC.

The J gene is TRBJ2-3, the V gene TRBV30; a possible D gene is TRBD2 (6 bases). The germline CDR1 and CDR2 sequences are GTSNPN and SVGIG (reference sequence). The V and J ends lost 0 bases and 4 bases respectively, with 8 bases between them. CDR3 length: 13 residues. The DNA of the CDR3 is TGTGCCTGGAGTGTCGGCGGGGCAGATACGCAGTATTTT. Its protein is CAWSVGGADTQYF.

In nucleotides, the CDR3 is TGCGCCAGCAGCTCATCTACGGGGGGGATCACTGAAGCTTTCTTT. Its translation: CASSSSTGGITEAFF. The chain employs TRBV5-1 and TRBJ1-1; a possible D gene is TRBD1 (5 bases). The CDR3 loop spans 15 amino acids. Germline V gene sequence: CDR1 SGHRS, CDR2 YFSETQ. Trimming took 3 bases from V and 4 from J, leaving 16 bases between them.

The rearrangement links TRBV7-6 to TRBJ1-5; 7 positions match TRBD1. The CDR3 length is 14 residues. CDR1 is SGHVS, CDR2 FNYEAQ, per germline. V trimming: 5 bases; J trimming: 4 bases; junction bases outside the gene matches: 5. Written as DNA, the CDR3 is TGTGCCAGCAGCGATCAGACAGGGAATCAGCCCCAGCATTTT. Its protein is CASSDQTGNQPQHF.

The chain links TRBV4-1 to TRBJ2-4; TRBD2 matches 9 bases. The CDR3 spans 15 residues. After removal of 1 base from V and 7 bases from J, the junction contained 5 bases not matched to a gene. CDR1 is MGHRA, CDR2 YSYEKL, per germline. CDR3 sequence reads: CASSQAIAGVNIQYF. CDR3 nucleotides: TGCGCCAGCAGCCAAGCGATAGCGGGAGTGAACATTCAGTACTTC.

The rearrangement links TRBV24-1 to TRBJ2-1; no clear D gene. Germline CDR1 is KGHDR and CDR2 is SFDVKD. The CDR3 consists of 17 residues. V lost 3 bases, J lost 4 bases, and 18 bases lay in between. The DNA of the CDR3 is TGTGCCACCAGTGATCCATCCGGGTCTTATCAATACAATGAGCAGTTCTTC. It yields the protein CATSDPSGSYQYNEQFF.

V usage is TRBV9 and J usage is TRBJ2-5, with D possibly being TRBD1 (6 bases). The CDR3 is made up of 15 amino acids. Germline V gene sequence: CDR1 SGDLS, CDR2 YYNGEE. V lost 0 bases and J lost 5, with 14 bases in between. In DNA, the CDR3 is TGTGCCAGCAGCGTAGACACAGGGCTACTGGAGACCCAGTACTTC. Residues: CASSVDTGLLETQYF.